This is a list of T cell receptor beta chains from one sample in a study of blood T cells in healthy people across ages. In TCRdb, the 5' RACE reads were re-called with MiXCR into one record per CDR3 protein. This sample has roughly 500,000 distinct CDR3 sequences, with nearly 25% found just once. This sample also appeared in a second study, on T cells of mothers and their children.

Sequencing input: blood. These receptors originate from a boy aged 5-17 years in good health. CDR3s include the opening cysteine and the closing phenylalanine or tryptophan. The D gene is left open where the match is weak. A row's size may be missing; if present it is once, few, many or a size class.

TRBV11-2,-,TRBJ1-1,few,TGTGCCAGCAGCTTACTCTCCACCAGGTCCTTAAACACTGAAGCTTTCTTT,CASSLLSTRSLNTEAFF
TRBV9,TRBD1,TRBJ2-1,-,TGTGCCAGCAGCGTAGGGCGACAGGGGAGATATGAGCAGTTCTTC,CASSVGRQGRYEQFF
TRBV5-1,-,TRBJ2-7,many,TGCGCCAGCAGCTTAAATGGGGGCTCCTACGAGCAGTACTTC,CASSLNGGSYEQYF
TRBV20-1,-,TRBJ2-3,-,TGCAGTGCTAGAAGACCCGGAGATACGCAGTATTTT,CSARRPGDTQYF
TRBV29-1,-,TRBJ1-4,-,TGCAGCGTTGTAAGTGACAGTGGCTCCAGTGAAAAACTGTTTTTT,CSVVSDSGSSEKLFF
TRBV5-1,-,TRBJ2-1,few,TGCGCCAGCGGCTCGGACCGTTACAATGAGCAGTTCTTC,CASGSDRYNEQFF
TRBV7-2,-,TRBJ1-6,few,TGTGCCAGCAGCTTAGGTTCCCAGAGACAGGCACGAAATTCACCCCTCCACTTT,CASSLGSQRQARNSPLHF
TRBV12-3/TRBV12-4,-,TRBJ2-5,-,TGTGCCAGCAAACGACGCGGGACTCATAACAAAGAGACCCAGTACTTC,CASKRRGTHNKETQYF
TRBV12-3/TRBV12-4,-,TRBJ2-7,-,TGTGCCAGCAGTTTTCGACACTCCTCCTACGAGCAGTACTTC,CASSFRHSSYEQYF
TRBV5-1,-,TRBJ1-1,few,TGCGCCAGCAGCTTGGACGCGACTGAAGCTTTCTTT,CASSLDATEAFF
TRBV29-1,-,TRBJ2-7,few,TGCAGCGTTGACGGCGGAGGCTACGAGCAGTACTTC,CSVDGGGYEQYF